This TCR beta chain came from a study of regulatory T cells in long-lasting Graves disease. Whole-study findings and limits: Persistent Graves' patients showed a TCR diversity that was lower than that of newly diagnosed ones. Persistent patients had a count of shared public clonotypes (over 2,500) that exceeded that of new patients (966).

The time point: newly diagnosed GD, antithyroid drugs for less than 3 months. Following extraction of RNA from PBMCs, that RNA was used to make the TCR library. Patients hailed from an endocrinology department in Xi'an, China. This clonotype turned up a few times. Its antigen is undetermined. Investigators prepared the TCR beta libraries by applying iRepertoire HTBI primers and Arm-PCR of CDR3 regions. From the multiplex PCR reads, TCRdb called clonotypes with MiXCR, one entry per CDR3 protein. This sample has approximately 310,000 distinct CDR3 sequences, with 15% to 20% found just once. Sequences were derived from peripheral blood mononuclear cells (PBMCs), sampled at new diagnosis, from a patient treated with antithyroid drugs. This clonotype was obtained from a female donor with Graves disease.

The CDR3 sequence is CSARPGLAGTTGELFF. CDR3 in DNA: TGCAGTGCCAGACCGGGACTAGCGGGTACTACCGGGGAGCTGTTTTTT. J is TRBJ2-2 and V is TRBV20-1, with 12 nucleotides matching TRBD2. In germline, CDR1 is DFQATT, CDR2 SNEGSKA (reference sequence). The CDR3 runs 16 residues. V lost 6 bases, J lost 5 bases, and 10 bases stayed unmatched.